Listed below are T cell receptor beta chains from one sample, sequenced in a study of ipilimumab plus nivolumab after autologous stem cell transplantation. Sequencing used immunoSEQ multiplex PCR; TCRdb keeps in-frame clones, though not all of them. Of around 15,000 clones in the sample, around 79% were seen once. The sample was PBMCs, taken in a trial of ipilimumab plus nivolumab as post-transplant consolidation. The receptors originated from a male donor with primary mediastinal lymphoma. Each CDR3 is given with its conserved first and last residue. A D gene is named only where the DNA matches it firmly. Clone sizes are given selectively: once, few, many, or a class where the clone is expanded.

j_gene	v_gene	d_gene	abundance	len	CDR3nt	CDR3aa
TRBJ2-3	TRBV4-1	TRBD2	once	15	TGCGCCAGCAGCTACGGGACTAGCGTGACAGATACGCAGTATTTT	CASSYGTSVTDTQYF
TRBJ1-3	TRBV13	NA	NA	15	TGTGCCAGCAGCCGCGACAGGCTCTCTGGAAACACCATATATTTT	CASSRDRLSGNTIYF
TRBJ1-4	TRBV30	NA	NA	13	TGTGCCTGGACTAGAAGCGTAGATGAAAAACTGTTTTTT	CAWTRSVDEKLFF
TRBJ2-2	TRBV19	TRBD2	few	17	TGTGCCAGTAGTAGAAGTCGTGCGGGGGGAAACACCGGGGAGCTGTTTTTT	CASSRSRAGGNTGELFF
TRBJ2-1	TRBV28	TRBD2	few	16	TGTGCCAGCAGCATGGGCCCAGTGATAGCGGGAAATGAGCAGTTCTTC	CASSMGPVIAGNEQFF
TRBJ2-3	TRBV27	NA	NA	16	TGTGCCAGCAGTTTATATCCAGCGGGTCTCACAGATACGCAGTATTTT	CASSLYPAGLTDTQYF
TRBJ2-7	TRBV7-9	TRBD1	few	15	TGTGCCAGCAGCTCAGCAGGGGACAGTTACTACGAGCAGTACTTC	CASSSAGDSYYEQYF
TRBJ2-1	TRBV5-1	TRBD1	NA	14	TGCGCCAGCAGCGGGGACTCCCACAGGGGGATCCAGTTCTTC	CASSGDSHRGIQFF
TRBJ1-5	TRBV2	NA	few	16	TGTGCCAGCAGTGAGCGGCAGCTTTATAGCAATCAGCCCCAGCATTTT	CASSERQLYSNQPQHF
TRBJ2-2	TRBV18	NA	once	14	TGTGCCAGCTCACCACAGGACCCCCTCGGGGAGCTGTTTTTT	CASSPQDPLGELFF
TRBJ2-1	TRBV2	NA	NA	14	TGTGCCAGCAGTGAAGTATCCGGGCACAATGAGCAGTTCTTC	CASSEVSGHNEQFF
TRBJ2-3	TRBV9	TRBD1	NA	15	TGTGCCAGCAGCAACGACAGGGTCCTCACAGATACGCAGTATTTT	CASSNDRVLTDTQYF
TRBJ1-2	TRBV9	NA	NA	12	TGTGCCAGCAGCGTAGAGGACTATGGCTACACCTTC	CASSVEDYGYTF
TRBJ2-1	TRBV7-2	NA	NA	14	TGTGCCAGCAGCTTCGGCAGTTCCTACAATGAGCAGTTCTTC	CASSFGSSYNEQFF
TRBJ1-2	TRBV28	NA	NA	18	TGTGCCAGCACCACCCCGGGGCGGGCGGGGAGTATTATGTTCGGCTACACCTTC	CASTTPGRAGSIMFGYTF
TRBJ1-2	TRBV9	NA	NA	14	TGTGCCAGCAGCGTAGACGGAATTAACTATGGCTACACCTTC	CASSVDGINYGYTF
TRBJ2-5	TRBV19	NA	NA	17	TGTGCCAGTAGTCCAGGCCTCGTGGGCAGGGGTATTGAGACCCAGTACTTC	CASSPGLVGRGIETQYF
TRBJ2-2	TRBV6-6	TRBD1	NA	14	TGTGCCAGCAGCCGACAGGGGACCACCGGGGAGCTGTTTTTT	CASSRQGTTGELFF
TRBJ2-1	TRBV6-5	TRBD1	NA	14	TGTGCCAGCGTTTACCCCCCGGGGACAGGTGAGCAGTTCTTC	CASVYPPGTGEQFF
TRBJ1-5	TRBV7-2	NA	NA	15	TGTGCCAGCAGCTTAGCACACAGGGTTAGCCAGCCCCAGCATTTT	CASSLAHRVSQPQHF
TRBJ2-7	TRBV6-1	NA	NA	13	TGTGCCAGCAGTGTGGGGATCTCCTACGAGCAGTACTTC	CASSVGISYEQYF
TRBJ1-6	TRBV9	NA	NA	14	TGTGCCAGCAGCGTAGTTGGGGGTAATTCACCCCTCCACTTT	CASSVVGGNSPLHF
TRBJ2-2	TRBV5-1	NA	NA	17	TGCGCCAGCAGCTTGGACGCTACCAGGGCGAACACCGGGGAGCTGTTTTTT	CASSLDATRANTGELFF
TRBJ2-1	TRBV5-8	NA	large	13	TGTGCCAGCAGCTTGGTCAACGGGGATGAGCAGTTCTTC	CASSLVNGDEQFF
TRBJ1-3	TRBV6-5	TRBD1	NA	14	TGTGCCAGCAGTTACGGGACAGGGGCCGCGAGAATATATTTT	CASSYGTGAARIYF
TRBJ1-1	TRBV16	NA	NA	13	TGTGCCAGCAGGGGAGTAGGGAACACTGAAGCTTTCTTT	CASRGVGNTEAFF
TRBJ1-1	TRBV6-6	NA	NA	16	TGTGCCAGCAGTTACGGGCAGGCTCAAGAGAACACTGAAGCTTTCTTT	CASSYGQAQENTEAFF
TRBJ2-1	TRBV5-8	NA	NA	9	TGTGCCAGCACCTGGGATCGACTCTTC	CASTWDRLF
TRBJ1-1	TRBV6-1	NA	NA	13	TGTGCCAGCACCCAGACAGAAAACACTGAAGCTTTCTTT	CASTQTENTEAFF
TRBJ2-5	TRBV7-2	NA	NA	15	TGTGCCAGCAGCTTAGCAGGGCAGGGGCGAGAGACCCAGTACTTC	CASSLAGQGRETQYF
TRBJ2-7	TRBV30	NA	NA	14	TGTGCCTGGAGTGGCGGGTTGAGCTCCTACGAGCAGTACTTC	CAWSGGLSSYEQYF
TRBJ1-1	TRBV14	NA	NA	15	TGTGCCAGCAGCAAAGGACAGAGTTGGGGTGAGGAAGCTTTCTTT	CASSKGQSWGEEAFF